This TCR beta chain derives from a study of blood T cell repertoires in COVID-19. Study details: There were acute and convalescent COVID-19 samples, and they came from the United States, Italy and Spain. T cells, B-cell-depleted T cells, or PBMCs supplied cDNA or gDNA.

There are 16 residues in the CDR3. Trimming removed 1 base from V and 4 bases from J, with 17 bases in between. Germline assignment: CDR1 SGHAT and CDR2 FQNNGV. Authors' methods: Quantification of nucleated cells was approximated via reference gene primer amplification. Data came from immunoSEQ multiplex PCR; TCRdb stores just in-frame clones and leaves some out. That table gives V, J and clone size, and the DNA gave D and trimming. The sample records some 200,000 clones, approximately 80% being singletons. The V and J genes are TRBV11-2 and TRBJ2-7; the D gene is possibly TRBD1 (6 bases). The TCR originated in a woman in her 40s who had recovered from COVID-19. Input material: peripheral blood. As DNA, the CDR3 is TGTGCCAGCAGCTTAGGCGATTGGGGGCTTGGATACGAGCAGTACTTC. It codes for CASSLGDWGLGYEQYF.